This T cell receptor (beta chain) was sequenced during a study of CD8+ T cells in alopecia areata listed by TCRdb under 2018. For the wider study: The treated patients took part in an open-label pilot trial in which moderate-to-severe alopecia areata was treated with oral tofacitinib at 5 to 10 mg twice daily. Clonality in the scalp was compared among normal scalp (n=4), patchy alopecia areata scalp (n=8), and alopecia totalis/universalis scalp (n=8). Tofacitinib-treated patients had biopsies at baseline and at 4 and 24 weeks of treatment, with a later scalp biopsy in several patients. The SALT score, which quantifies the percentage of affected scalp surface area, was used to measure disease severity in treated patients. RNA was obtained with the PAXgene miRNA kit for fixed scalp, the miRNeasy kit for PBMCs, and the RNeasy kit for mouse skin. The study used high-throughput TCRbeta sequencing to examine T cell clonal expansion in alopecia areata, in both the C3H/HeJ mouse model and human patients. Amplification of TCRbeta CDR3 regions was done by immunoSEQ multiplex PCR using 35 Vbeta forward primers and 13 Jbeta reverse primers. Patients received tofacitinib for 6 to 18 months and were then followed off drug for 6 months to check for delayed response and recurrence. In humans, TCRbeta sequencing was performed on scalp tissue and on sorted CD4+ and CD8+ peripheral blood T cells from healthy controls and from patients with patchy or totalis/universalis alopecia areata.

Library preparation was by the immunoSEQ multiplex PCR assay. For TCR sequencing, RNA was extracted from every sample and reverse transcribed into cDNA to serve as template. First-strand cDNA was synthesized with SuperScript III using a 2:1 mix of oligo-dT and random hexamers. Amplification bias was assessed with a synthetic immune receptor repertoire, and residual bias was removed computationally. Regarding the original processing steps: After raw reads were preprocessed to remove errors, the CDR3 was defined following IMGT conventions as running from the conserved cysteine to phenylalanine. Clonality was computed as 1 minus the Shannon entropy, with the entropy normalized by log2 of the number of productive unique TCRs. Whether scalp clones were CD4 or CD8 was inferred by matching scalp TCRbeta sequences against CD4 and CD8 repertoires sorted from blood. This immuneACCESS table, as held by TCRdb, lists in-frame sequences with V and J called but not all clones. Of the missing ones, under half trace to an unresolved V gene in checked studies; the others have no known cause. Clonal size and the V and J genes are those of that table, whereas D and trimming came from the DNA. The sample table lists around 86,000 clones, more than 65% of them with a count of one. In total, the top ten clones hold roughly 17% of the sample.

From the germline V gene (reference sequence), CDR1 is GTSNPN and CDR2 is SVGIG. Measured from the cysteine to the phenylalanine, the CDR3 is 12 residues long. Just the 36-base CDR3 DNA is kept, in frame starting at base 1. Cut back by 5 bases and 10 bases, the V and J ends lie 17 bases apart. What this sample's treatment or condition label stands for: oral pan-JAK inhibitor, 5-10 mg twice daily. From alopecia areata patients, peripheral blood was collected along with lesional scalp punch biopsies. PBMCs were isolated by density centrifugation and stained for CD3, CD4 and CD8, after which CD4+ and CD8+ T cells were sorted on a FACSAria. Study-wide conclusions, independent of this receptor: Many expanded lesional clones persisted in scalp and blood during tofacitinib treatment, which may partly explain relapse after stopping treatment. Scalp clonality and the number of expanded CD8+ clones among the top 100 scalp clones were significantly decreased by tofacitinib. The treated cohort was small, with a single nonresponder, so links between baseline CD8+ expansion and response need larger studies. Lesional scalp, especially in alopecia totalis/universalis, showed higher clonality and more expanded CD8+ clones than normal scalp, suggesting antigenic drive. Unlike mouse skin, which is dominated by gammadelta T cells, normal human skin has resident alphabeta T cells that are also sequenced, and this complicates analysis of the scalp TCR repertoire. Shared TCR sequences between patients were less evident than in mice, which may be partly attributable to HLA diversity in the patient population.

Remarks on this clone: There is no known antigen for this receptor. It has no much larger one-base neighbor in the sample; base qualities were not kept.

The input for sequencing was CD8+ T cells sorted from blood, taken at week 44, from a patient treated with tofacitinib. The clonotype comes from a human donor with alopecia areata. The chain is made from TRBV30 and TRBJ1-1; the D region possibly corresponds to TRBD1 (5 bases align). The DNA reads TGTGCCTGGTACAGGCCGGTTTTAGGAGCTTTCTTT. Translation gives CAWYRPVLGAFF.